Listed below are T cell receptor beta chains from one sample, sequenced in a study of OX40 agonist ivuxolimab in advanced cancers. Sequencing used immunoSEQ multiplex PCR; TCRdb keeps in-frame clones, though not all of them. The sample includes some 59,000 clones, about 90% of them seen just once. The specimen was CD4+ or CD8+ T cells sorted from blood, collected in a trial of the OX40 agonist ivuxolimab. The receptors were sampled from an adult with an advanced solid tumor such as melanoma, head and neck, liver or kidney cancer. The CDR3 runs from the conserved cysteine through the conserved F or W.

TRBV19	TRBJ2-2	CASSINYPTGELFF
TRBV10-1	TRBJ2-2	CASSPSAGELFF
TRBV18	TRBJ1-5	CASSTGTESNQPQHF
TRBV28	TRBJ2-5	CASSEGGTPETQYF
TRBV7-3	TRBJ1-3	CASSLRSSGNTIYF
TRBV7-9	TRBJ2-3	CASSPSGGYTDTQYF
TRBV28	TRBJ2-2	CASSLPHNTGELFF
TRBV25-1	TRBJ1-2	CASSEYSSNYGYTF
TRBV15	TRBJ2-5	CATSRPETGRETQYF
TRBV4-1	TRBJ2-5	CASSQPLGGVEPETQYF
TRBV28	TRBJ1-1	CASRVPGQNTEAFF
TRBV10-3	TRBJ1-2	CAIGDRDGGYTF
TRBV5-1	TRBJ2-2	CASSMSRDTGELFF